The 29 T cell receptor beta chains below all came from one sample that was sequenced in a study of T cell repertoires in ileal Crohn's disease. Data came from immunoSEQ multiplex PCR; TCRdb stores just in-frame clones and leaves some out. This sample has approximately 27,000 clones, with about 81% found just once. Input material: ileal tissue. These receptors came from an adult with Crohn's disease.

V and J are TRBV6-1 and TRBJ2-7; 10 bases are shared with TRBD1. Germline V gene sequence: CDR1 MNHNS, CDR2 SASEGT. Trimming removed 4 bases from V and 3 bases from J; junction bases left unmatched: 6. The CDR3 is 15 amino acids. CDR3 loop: CASSGVGQGVYEQYF. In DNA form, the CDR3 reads TGTGCCAGCAGTGGAGTTGGACAGGGGGTCTACGAGCAGTACTTC.

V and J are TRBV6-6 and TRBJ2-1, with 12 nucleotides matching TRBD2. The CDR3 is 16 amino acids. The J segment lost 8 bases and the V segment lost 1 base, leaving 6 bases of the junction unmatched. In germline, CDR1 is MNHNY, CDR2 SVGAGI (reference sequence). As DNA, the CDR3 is TGTGCCAGCAGTTACTTTTCTAGCGGGGGGGCCTATGAGCAGTTCTTC. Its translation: CASSYFSSGGAYEQFF.

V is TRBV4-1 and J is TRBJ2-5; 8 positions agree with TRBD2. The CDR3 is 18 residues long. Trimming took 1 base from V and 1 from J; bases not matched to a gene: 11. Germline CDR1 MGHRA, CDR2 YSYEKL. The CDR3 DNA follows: TGCGCCAGCAGCCAAGGTCGGCCAGCGGGGGTACTCCAAGAGACCCAGTACTTC. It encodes CASSQGRPAGVLQETQYF.

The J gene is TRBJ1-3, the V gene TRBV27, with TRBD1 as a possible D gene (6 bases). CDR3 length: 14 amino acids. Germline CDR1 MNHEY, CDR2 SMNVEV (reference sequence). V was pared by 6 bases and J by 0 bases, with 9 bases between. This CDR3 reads CASSAGASGNTIYF. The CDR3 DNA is TGTGCCAGCAGCGCAGGGGCCTCTGGAAACACCATATATTTT.

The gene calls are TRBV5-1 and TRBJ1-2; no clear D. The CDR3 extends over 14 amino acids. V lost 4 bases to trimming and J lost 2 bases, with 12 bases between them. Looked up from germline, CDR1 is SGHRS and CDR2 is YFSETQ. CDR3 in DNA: TGCGCCAGCAGCCCCCTTACAGAAAACTATGGCTACACCTTC. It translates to CASSPLTENYGYTF.

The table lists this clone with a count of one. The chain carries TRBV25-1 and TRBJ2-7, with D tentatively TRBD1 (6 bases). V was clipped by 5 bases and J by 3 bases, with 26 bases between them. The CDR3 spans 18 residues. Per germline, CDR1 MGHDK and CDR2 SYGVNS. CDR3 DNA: TGTGCCAGCAGTCCCAAAGGTGGCAGGGGCGAAGTGGGCTACGAGCAGTACTTC. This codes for CASSPKGGRGEVGYEQYF.

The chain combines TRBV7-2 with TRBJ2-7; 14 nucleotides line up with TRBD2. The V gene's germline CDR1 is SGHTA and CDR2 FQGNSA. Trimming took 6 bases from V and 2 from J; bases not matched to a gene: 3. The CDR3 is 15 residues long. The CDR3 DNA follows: TGTGCCAGCAGGCAGACTAGCGGGGGGGCCTACGAGCAGTACTTC. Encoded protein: CASRQTSGGAYEQYF. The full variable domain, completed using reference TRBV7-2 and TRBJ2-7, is GAGVSQSPSNKVTEKGKDVELRCDPISGHTALYWYRQSLGQGLEFLIYFQGNSAPDKSGLPSDRFSAERTGGSVSTLTIQRTQQEDSAVYLCASRQTSGGAYEQYFGPGTRLTVT.

CDR3 sequence reads: CASSFPLAGHTDTQYF. For the CDR3, the DNA is TGTGCCAGCAGCTTCCCACTAGCGGGTCACACAGATACGCAGTATTTT. The chain recombines TRBV5-6 with TRBJ2-3, with TRBD2 identical over 9 bases. From germline, CDR1 is SGHDT and CDR2 YYEEEE. This CDR3 comprises 16 residues. With 2 bases clipped from V and 2 bases from J, the junction kept 6 bases outside the gene matches.

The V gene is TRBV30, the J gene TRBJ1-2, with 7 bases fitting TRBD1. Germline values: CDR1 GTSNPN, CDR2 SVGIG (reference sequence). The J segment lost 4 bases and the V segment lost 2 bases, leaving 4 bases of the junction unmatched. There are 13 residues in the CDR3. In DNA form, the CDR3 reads TGTGCCTGGAGTCAGAGGACAGGCTATGGCTACACCTTC. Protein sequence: CAWSQRTGYGYTF.

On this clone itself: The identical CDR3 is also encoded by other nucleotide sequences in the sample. The CDR3 loop is CASSIRSGVNTEAFF. CDR3 coding DNA: TGTGCCAGTAGTATAAGATCAGGGGTGAACACTGAAGCTTTCTTT. This chain joins TRBV19 and TRBJ1-1; TRBD1 is a possible D gene (6 bases). Looked up from germline, CDR1 is LNHDA and CDR2 is SQIVND (reference sequence). CDR3 length equals 15 residues. The germline V and J ends were trimmed by 2 bases and 0 bases, with 10 bases remaining between them. Based on the CDR3 plus reference TRBV19 and TRBJ1-1, the full variable domain is DGGITQSPKYLFRKEGQNVTLSCEQNLNHDAMYWYRQDPGQGLRLIYYSQIVNDFQKGDIAEGYSVSREKKESFPLTVTSAQKNPTAFYLCASSIRSGVNTEAFFGQGTRLTVV.

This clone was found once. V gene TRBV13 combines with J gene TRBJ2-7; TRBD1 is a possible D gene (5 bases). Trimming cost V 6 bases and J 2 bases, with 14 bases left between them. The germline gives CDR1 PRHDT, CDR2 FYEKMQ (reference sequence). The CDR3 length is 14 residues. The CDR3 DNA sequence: TGTGCCAGCAGTTTACCCGACAGTCCCTACGAGCAGTACTTC. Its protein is CASSLPDSPYEQYF. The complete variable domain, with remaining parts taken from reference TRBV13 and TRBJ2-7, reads AAGVIQSPRHLIKEKRETATLKCYPIPRHDTVYWYQQGPGQDPQFLISFYEKMQSDKGSIPDRFSAQQFSDYHSELNMSSLELGDSALYFCASSLPDSPYEQYFGPGTRLTVT.

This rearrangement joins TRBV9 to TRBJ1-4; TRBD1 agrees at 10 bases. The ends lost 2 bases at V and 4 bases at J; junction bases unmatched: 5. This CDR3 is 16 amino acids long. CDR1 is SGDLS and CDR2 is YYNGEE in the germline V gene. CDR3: CASSVSTGGNNEKLFF. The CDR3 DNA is TGTGCCAGCAGCGTCTCGACAGGGGGCAATAATGAAAAACTGTTTTTT.

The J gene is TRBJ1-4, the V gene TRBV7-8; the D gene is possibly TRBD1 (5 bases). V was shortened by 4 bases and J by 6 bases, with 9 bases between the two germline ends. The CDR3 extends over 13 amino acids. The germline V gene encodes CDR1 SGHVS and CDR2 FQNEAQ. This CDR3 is CASSYTGDEKLFF. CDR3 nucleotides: TGTGCCAGCAGCTATACAGGTGATGAAAAACTGTTTTTT.

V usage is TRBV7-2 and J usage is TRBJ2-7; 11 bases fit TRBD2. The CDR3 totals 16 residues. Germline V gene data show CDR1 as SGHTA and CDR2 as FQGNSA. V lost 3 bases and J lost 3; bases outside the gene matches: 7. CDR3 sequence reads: CASSFSLAGGLYEQYF. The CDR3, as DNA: TGTGCCAGCAGCTTTTCTCTAGCGGGGGGCCTCTACGAGCAGTACTTC.

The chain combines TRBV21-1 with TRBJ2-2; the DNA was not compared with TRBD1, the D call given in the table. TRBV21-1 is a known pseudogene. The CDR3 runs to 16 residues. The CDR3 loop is CASSAKGDRGTGELFF. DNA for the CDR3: TGTGCCAGCAGCGCTAAAGGGGACAGGGGCACCGGGGAGCTGTTTTTT.

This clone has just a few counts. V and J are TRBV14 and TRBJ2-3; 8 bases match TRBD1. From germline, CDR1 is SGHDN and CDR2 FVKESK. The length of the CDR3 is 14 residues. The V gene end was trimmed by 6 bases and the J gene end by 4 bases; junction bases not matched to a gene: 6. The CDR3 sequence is CASRPGGAPDTQYF. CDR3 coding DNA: TGTGCCAGCAGGCCAGGGGGCGCCCCAGATACGCAGTATTTT.

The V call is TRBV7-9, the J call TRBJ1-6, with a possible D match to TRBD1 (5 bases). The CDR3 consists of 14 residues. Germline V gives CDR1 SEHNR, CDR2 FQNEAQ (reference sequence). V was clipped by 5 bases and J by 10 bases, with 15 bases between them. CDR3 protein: CASSIDSSWSPLHF. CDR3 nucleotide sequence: TGTGCCAGCAGCATCGACAGTTCTTGGTCACCCCTCCACTTT.

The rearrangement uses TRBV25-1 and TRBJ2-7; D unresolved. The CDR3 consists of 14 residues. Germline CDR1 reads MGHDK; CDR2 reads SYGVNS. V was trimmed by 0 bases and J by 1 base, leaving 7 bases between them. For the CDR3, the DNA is TGTGCCAGCAGTGAATACGGCAGGTCCTACGAGCAGTACTTC. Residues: CASSEYGRSYEQYF.

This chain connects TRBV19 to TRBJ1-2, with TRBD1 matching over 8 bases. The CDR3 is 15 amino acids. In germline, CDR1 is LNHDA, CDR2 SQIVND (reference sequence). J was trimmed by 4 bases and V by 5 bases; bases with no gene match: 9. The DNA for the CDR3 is TGTGCCAGTAGTGACCCGGGACAGGAACTCTATGGCTACACCTTC. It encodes CASSDPGQELYGYTF.

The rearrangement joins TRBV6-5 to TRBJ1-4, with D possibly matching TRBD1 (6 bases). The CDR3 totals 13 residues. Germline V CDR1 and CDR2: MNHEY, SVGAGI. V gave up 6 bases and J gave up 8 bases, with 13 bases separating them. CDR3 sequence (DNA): TGTGCCAGCAGCCGACAGGTAGGGGAAAAACTGTTTTTT. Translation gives CASSRQVGEKLFF.

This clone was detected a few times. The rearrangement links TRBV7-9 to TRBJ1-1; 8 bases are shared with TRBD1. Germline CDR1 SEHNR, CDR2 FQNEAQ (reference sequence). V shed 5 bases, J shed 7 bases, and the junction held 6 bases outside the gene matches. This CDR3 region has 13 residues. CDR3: CASSGQGSIEAFF. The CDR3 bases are TGTGCCAGCAGCGGACAGGGATCGATTGAAGCTTTCTTT.

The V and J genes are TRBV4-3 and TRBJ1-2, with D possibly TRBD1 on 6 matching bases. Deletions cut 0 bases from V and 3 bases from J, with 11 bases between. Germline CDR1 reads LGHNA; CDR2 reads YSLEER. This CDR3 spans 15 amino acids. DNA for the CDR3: TGCGCCAGCAGCCAAGAGTCGGGGGGGCACTATGGCTACACCTTC. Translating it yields CASSQESGGHYGYTF.

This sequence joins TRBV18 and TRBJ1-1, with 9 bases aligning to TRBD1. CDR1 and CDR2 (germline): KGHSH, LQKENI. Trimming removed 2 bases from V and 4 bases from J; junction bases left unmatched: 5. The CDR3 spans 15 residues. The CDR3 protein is CASSPGTGRSTEAFF. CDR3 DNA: TGTGCCAGCTCACCAGGGACAGGGAGGAGCACTGAAGCTTTCTTT.

The CDR3 DNA reads as TGCGCCAGCAGCTTGGACCACAGGGGGCCGTACGAGCAGTACTTC. It codes for CASSLDHRGPYEQYF. This sequence joins TRBV5-1 and TRBJ2-7; 9 bases align to TRBD1. Trimming cost V 0 bases and J 4 bases; bases outside gene matches: 5. This CDR3 contains 15 residues. The V gene's germline CDR1 is SGHRS and CDR2 YFSETQ.

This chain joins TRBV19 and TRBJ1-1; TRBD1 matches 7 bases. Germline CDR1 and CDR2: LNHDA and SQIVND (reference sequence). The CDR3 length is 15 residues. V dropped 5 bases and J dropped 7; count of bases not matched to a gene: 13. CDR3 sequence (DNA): TGTGCCAGTAGTGCCCGACAGGGTTTTGTTGGTGAAGCTTTCTTT. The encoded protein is CASSARQGFVGEAFF.

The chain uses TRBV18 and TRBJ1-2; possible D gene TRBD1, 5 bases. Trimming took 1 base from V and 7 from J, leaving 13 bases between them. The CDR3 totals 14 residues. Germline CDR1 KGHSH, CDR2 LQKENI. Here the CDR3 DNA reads TGTGCCAGCTCACCACGGCTCAGGGAAGGTGGCTACACCTTC. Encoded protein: CASSPRLREGGYTF.

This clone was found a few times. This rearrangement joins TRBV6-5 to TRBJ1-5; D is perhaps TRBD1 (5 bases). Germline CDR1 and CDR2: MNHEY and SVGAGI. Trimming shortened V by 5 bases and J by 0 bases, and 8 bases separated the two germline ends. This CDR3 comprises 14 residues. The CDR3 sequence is CASSQQVSNQPQHF. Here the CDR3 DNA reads TGTGCCAGCAGTCAACAGGTTAGCAATCAGCCCCAGCATTTT.

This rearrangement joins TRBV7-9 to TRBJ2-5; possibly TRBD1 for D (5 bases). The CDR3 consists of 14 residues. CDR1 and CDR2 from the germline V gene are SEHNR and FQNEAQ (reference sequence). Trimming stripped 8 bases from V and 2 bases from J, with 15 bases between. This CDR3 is CASGLGRSQETQYF. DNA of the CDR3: TGTGCCAGCGGGTTGGGGCGTTCGCAAGAGACCCAGTACTTC.

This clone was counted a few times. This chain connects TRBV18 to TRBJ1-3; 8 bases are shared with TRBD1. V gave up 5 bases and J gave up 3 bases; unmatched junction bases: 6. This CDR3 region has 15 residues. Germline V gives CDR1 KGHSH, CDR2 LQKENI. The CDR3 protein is CASSFAGGSGNTIYF. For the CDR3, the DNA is TGTGCCAGCTCATTCGCAGGGGGCAGTGGAAACACCATATATTTT.